Presented here are 30 T cell receptor beta chains from one specimen sequenced in a study of T cell responses to AZD1222 COVID-19 vaccine. Assay used: immunoSEQ multiplex PCR; TCRdb lists only in-frame clones, some missing. This table holds roughly 150,000 clones, approximately 89% found once. The sequencing here drew on peripheral blood, taken 28 days after the second AZD1222 dose. These receptors were obtained from an adult who received the AZD1222 COVID-19 vaccine.

The V and J genes are TRBV3-1 (or the pseudogene TRBV3-2) and TRBJ2-7; 9 bases agree with TRBD2. Germline loops: CDR1 LGHDT, CDR2 YNNKEL (reference sequence). There are 17 residues in the CDR3. After removal of 3 bases from V and 7 bases from J, the junction contained 16 bases not matched to a gene. The CDR3: CASSQGSTGTSSGEQYF. The CDR3 bases are TGTGCCAGCAGCCAGGGATCTACCGGGACTAGCTCGGGTGAGCAGTACTTC.

The chain carries TRBV25-1 and TRBJ1-1; D is ambiguous. The V end lost 4 bases, the J end lost 6 bases, and 6 bases lay between the germline ends. Germline loops: CDR1 MGHDK, CDR2 SYGVNS. CDR3 length equals 11 residues. In DNA, the CDR3 is TGTGCCAGCAGTGCCGGTTCTGAAGCTTTCTTT. As protein: CASSAGSEAFF.

V and J are TRBV5-6 and TRBJ2-1; D possibly corresponds to TRBD2 (5 bases). CDR3 length equals 14 residues. Germline V lookup: CDR1 SGHDT, CDR2 YYEEEE. With 4 bases removed from V and 5 bases from J, the gap between germline ends came to 13 bases. The CDR3 here is CASSRPSGNNEQFF. The CDR3 DNA is TGTGCCAGCAGCCGCCCCTCCGGGAACAATGAGCAGTTCTTC.

V is TRBV29-1 and J is TRBJ1-1; D ambiguous. The CDR3 is 13 residues long. V lost 3 bases to trimming and J lost 0 bases, with 8 bases between them. Germline CDR1 and CDR2: SQVTM and ANQGSEA. The CDR3 loop is CSVEKGLNTEAFF. The CDR3 region has the DNA TGCAGCGTTGAGAAGGGATTGAACACTGAAGCTTTCTTT.

This chain's CDR3 is CASSSYGLAGGPGEQYF. The CDR3 bases are TGTGCCAGCAGCTCGTATGGACTAGCGGGGGGGCCGGGCGAGCAGTACTTC. The gene calls are TRBV7-9 and TRBJ2-7; 15 bases are shared with TRBD2. The ends lost 4 bases at V and 6 bases at J; junction bases unmatched: 10. The CDR3 runs to 17 residues. Germline V CDR1 and CDR2: SEHNR, FQNEAQ (reference sequence).

This rearrangement joins TRBV4-3 to TRBJ1-4; tentatively, D is TRBD1 (5 bases). The germline gives CDR1 LGHNA, CDR2 YSLEER. With 3 bases removed from V and 0 bases from J, the gap between germline ends came to 8 bases. The CDR3 runs to 15 residues. CDR3 DNA sequence: TGCGCCAGCAGCCAGGGGCTCCCAACTAATGAAAAACTGTTTTTT. Its protein product is CASSQGLPTNEKLFF.

V usage is TRBV12-3 or TRBV12-4 and J usage is TRBJ1-6, with a weak D call TRBD1 (5 bases). Trimming removed 4 bases at V and 14 bases at J, with 12 bases between. The CDR3 has 12 residues. Written as DNA, the CDR3 is TGTGCCAGCAGTTACCCGCAGGGAGCCCTCCACTTT. It specifies CASSYPQGALHF.

This clone was observed a single time. At one end, the junction sequence differs from germline, possibly due to a read error. CDR3 sequence: CASSLARVGANVLTF. Written as DNA, the CDR3 is TGTGCCAGCAGCCTAGCTCGTGTAGGGGCCAACGTCCTGACTTTC. The chain recombines TRBV7-8 with TRBJ2-6, with D tentatively TRBD2 (5 bases). The germline CDR1 and CDR2 sequences are SGHVS and FQNEAQ. This CDR3 spans 15 amino acids.

The CDR3: CASSLGHVANYGYTF. The CDR3, as DNA: TGCGCCAGCAGCTTGGGGCACGTAGCTAACTATGGCTACACCTTC. The J gene is TRBJ1-2, the V gene TRBV5-1; D unresolved. The CDR3 is 15 amino acids. Germline V gene data show CDR1 as SGHRS and CDR2 as YFSETQ. Trimming removed 0 bases at V and 0 bases at J, with 9 bases between.

This chain connects TRBV7-8 to TRBJ2-2; weak D call: TRBD2 (6 bases). CDR3 size: 16 residues. V lost 0 bases and J lost 4, with 12 bases in between. Germline V gene lookup returns CDR1 SGHVS and CDR2 FQNEAQ. The CDR3 region is CASSLALAGRTGELFF. Here the CDR3 DNA reads TGTGCCAGCAGCTTAGCCCTTGCGGGGCGCACCGGGGAGCTGTTTTTT.

The gene calls are TRBV11-3 and TRBJ2-3; 7 bases are a match to TRBD2. Germline V gives CDR1 SGHNT, CDR2 YENEEA. The length of the CDR3 is 13 residues. Trimming took 5 bases from V and 6 from J; bases not matched to a gene: 5. The CDR3 reads CASSRGVGDTQYF. The CDR3 coding sequence is TGTGCCAGCAGCCGGGGGGTAGGCGATACGCAGTATTTT. Full variable domain (missing parts from reference TRBV11-3 and TRBJ2-3): EAGVVQSPRYKIIEKKQPVAFWCNPISGHNTLYWYLQNLGQGPELLIRYENEEAVDDSQLPKDRFSAERLKGVDSTLKIQPAELGDSAVYLCASSRGVGDTQYFGPGTRLTVL.

This clone is a singleton in its sample. The chain combines TRBV4-3 with TRBJ2-2; TRBD1 is a possible D gene (6 bases). There are 13 residues in the CDR3. V was clipped by 1 base and J by 6 bases, with 6 bases between them. Germline V gene data show CDR1 as LGHNA and CDR2 as YSLEER. Here the CDR3 DNA reads TGCGCCAGCAGCCAAGCAGGGGCCGGGGAGCTGTTTTTT. This sequence encodes CASSQAGAGELFF.

This chain connects TRBV4-2 to TRBJ2-5; the match to TRBD2 covers 14 bases. Trimming cost V 4 bases and J 5 bases; bases outside gene matches: 9. The CDR3 has 17 residues. CDR1 and CDR2 from the germline V gene are LGHNA and YNFKEQ. The DNA of the CDR3 is TGTGCCAGCAGCCCACAGACTAGCGGGAGGGAGGCGGAGACCCAGTACTTC. Protein sequence: CASSPQTSGREAETQYF.

The V call is TRBV4-1, the J call TRBJ1-2; tentatively, D is TRBD1 (6 bases). From germline, CDR1 is MGHRA and CDR2 YSYEKL. The CDR3 runs 14 residues. The V end was cut by 6 bases, the J end by 8 bases, with 19 bases between. The CDR3 loop is CASSHISGAGGYTF. CDR3 coding DNA: TGCGCCAGCAGTCATATTTCAGGGGCGGGCGGCTACACCTTC.

This chain links TRBV5-1 with TRBJ1-6; TRBD1 is a possible D gene (5 bases). The CDR3 sequence is 13 residues long. The germline V gene encodes CDR1 SGHRS and CDR2 YFSETQ. The V gene lost 4 bases and the J gene lost 10 bases, with 12 bases spanning the gap. CDR3 nucleotide sequence: TGCGCCAGCAGCCCGGGGGGAGGGTCACCCCTCCACTTT. Residues: CASSPGGGSPLHF.

The CDR3 DNA reads as TGTGCCAGCAGTTTAGCCGGGGACAATGAGCAGTTCTTC. This translates into CASSLAGDNEQFF. The gene calls are TRBV27 and TRBJ2-1, with D tentatively TRBD2 (5 bases). Germline V gene lookup returns CDR1 MNHEY and CDR2 SMNVEV (reference sequence). V lost 2 bases and J lost 5, with 7 bases in between. This CDR3 region has 13 residues.

V usage is TRBV3-1 (or the pseudogene TRBV3-2) and J usage is TRBJ2-5; D gene unclear. CDR1 and CDR2 from the germline V gene are LGHDT and YNNKEL (reference sequence). With 1 base removed from V and 11 bases from J, the gap between germline ends came to 20 bases. This CDR3 is 15 amino acids long. Here the CDR3 reads CASSQGIRISRPQYF. The CDR3 DNA reads TGTGCCAGCAGCCAAGGTATACGAATAAGCAGGCCGCAGTACTTC.

This clone was recorded once. The chain uses TRBV6-5 and TRBJ1-1; the D is unclear. The CDR3 has 14 residues. CDR1 and CDR2 (germline): MNHEY, SVGAGI. Between the trimmed V and J ends, which lost 8 bases and 0 bases, there was a span of 13 bases. DNA of the CDR3: TGTGCCAGCCTCGAGTTTTGGGTGAACACTGAAGCTTTCTTT. The encoded protein is CASLEFWVNTEAFF.

The chain employs TRBV3-1 (or the pseudogene TRBV3-2) and TRBJ2-7; no definite D call. The CDR3 contains 12 residues. Germline-derived CDR1 and CDR2 are LGHDT and YNNKEL (reference sequence). The germline V and J ends were trimmed by 2 bases and 7 bases, with 9 bases remaining between them. The CDR3 spells CASSQSPREQYF. Here the CDR3 DNA reads TGTGCCAGCAGCCAAAGTCCGAGAGAGCAGTACTTC.

The chain couples TRBV2 to TRBJ1-4; D is unresolved. The CDR3 runs 13 residues. Germline values: CDR1 SNHLY, CDR2 FYNNEI. V gave up 7 bases and J gave up 0 bases, with 6 bases separating them. CDR3 sequence: CASKLATNEKLFF. CDR3 in DNA: TGTGCCAGCAAGCTGGCAACTAATGAAAAACTGTTTTTT.

V usage is TRBV2 and J usage is TRBJ2-5; 9 bases agree with TRBD1. The CDR3 is 15 residues long. Germline V gives CDR1 SNHLY, CDR2 FYNNEI. Trimming at V came to 5 bases and at J to 1 base, leaving 5 bases not matched to a gene. The DNA for the CDR3 is TGTGCCAGCAGTCCCTTGACAGGGGGCCAAGAGACCCAGTACTTC. Protein sequence: CASSPLTGGQETQYF.

The chain joins TRBV28 to TRBJ1-2; 8 bases are a match to TRBD1. J gave up 0 bases and V 3 bases, and 9 bases lay outside the gene matches. Per the germline V gene, CDR1 is MDHEN and CDR2 is SYDVKM. The CDR3 runs to 17 residues. CDR3 sequence: CASSLVRQGPSNYGYTF. The DNA of the CDR3 is TGTGCCAGCAGTTTGGTCCGACAGGGGCCCTCTAACTATGGCTACACCTTC.

J is TRBJ1-5 and V is TRBV27; possibly TRBD1 for D (6 bases). With 5 bases removed from V and 7 bases from J, the gap between germline ends came to 12 bases. Per germline, CDR1 MNHEY and CDR2 SMNVEV (reference sequence). This CDR3 comprises 13 residues. The CDR3, as DNA: TGTGCCAGCAGTATGGACAGAGGACAGCCCCAGCATTTT. Translation: CASSMDRGQPQHF.

The chain carries TRBV3-1 (or the pseudogene TRBV3-2) and TRBJ1-5; D not certain. V lost 2 bases and J lost 6, with 8 bases in between. This CDR3 spans 13 amino acids. Germline assignment: CDR1 LGHDT and CDR2 YNNKEL (reference sequence). In nucleotides, the CDR3 is TGTGCCAGCAGCCAAACACGGGTTCAGCCCCAGCATTTT. This gives the protein CASSQTRVQPQHF.

CDR3 sequence reads: CALARTGGSGNTIYF. DNA for the CDR3: TGTGCCCTGGCGAGGACCGGAGGGTCCGGAAACACCATATATTTT. The J gene is TRBJ1-3, the V gene TRBV2; D gene ambiguous. This CDR3 region has 15 residues. Trimming took 11 bases from V and 4 from J, leaving 21 bases between them. Germline lookup yields CDR1 SNHLY and CDR2 FYNNEI. The whole variable domain, remainder taken from reference TRBV2 and TRBJ1-3, is EPEVTQTPSHQVTQMGQEVILRCVPISNHLYFYWYRQILGQKVEFLVSFYNNEISEKSEIFDDQFSVERPDGSNFTLKIRSTKLEDSAMYFCALARTGGSGNTIYFGEGSWLTVV.

The rearrangement joins TRBV7-6 to TRBJ2-3, with 12 nucleotides matching TRBD2. This CDR3 has 19 amino acids. Germline V gene sequence: CDR1 SGHVS, CDR2 FNYEAQ. Unmatched junction bases numbered 11, after V lost 2 bases and J lost 2 bases. The CDR3 loop is CASSLRASGRADVTDTQYF. CDR3 sequence (DNA): TGTGCCAGCAGCTTAAGGGCTAGCGGGAGGGCCGATGTCACAGATACGCAGTATTTT.

This sequence joins TRBV9 and TRBJ1-2; no firm D call. Germline V CDR1 and CDR2: SGDLS, YYNGEE. The CDR3 consists of 12 residues. V shed 7 bases and J shed 2 bases, with 9 bases lying between them. CDR3 loop: CASGAANYGYTF. In DNA, the CDR3 is TGTGCCAGCGGCGCGGCCAACTATGGCTACACCTTC.

The genes are TRBV18 and TRBJ2-4; the match to TRBD1 covers 7 bases. The germline V gene encodes CDR1 KGHSH and CDR2 LQKENI. Unmatched junction bases numbered 8, after V lost 2 bases and J lost 1 base. The CDR3 is made up of 17 amino acids. In DNA, the CDR3 is TGTGCCAGCTCACCATTGGGGACAGATGGGGCCAAAAACATTCAGTACTTC. The encoded protein is CASSPLGTDGAKNIQYF.

The rearrangement links TRBV29-1 to TRBJ1-2, with D possibly TRBD1 on 5 matching bases. The V end was cut by 7 bases, the J end by 3 bases, with 12 bases between. Germline CDR1 is SQVTM and CDR2 is ANQGSEA. The CDR3 extends over 12 amino acids. CDR3 in DNA: TGCAGCGCAGAGGGGTTCCACTATGGCTACACCTTC. Amino acid sequence: CSAEGFHYGYTF.

The chain recombines TRBV7-2 with TRBJ1-4; D gene ambiguous. The CDR3 spans 15 residues. Germline V gene sequence: CDR1 SGHTA, CDR2 FQGNSA. V dropped 3 bases and J dropped 0 bases, with 8 bases sitting between them. CDR3 in DNA: TGTGCCAGCAGCTTGGCCGGGACAACTAATGAAAAACTGTTTTTT. It yields the protein CASSLAGTTNEKLFF.